The clone carrying this T cell receptor beta chain was seen only a few times. Its antigen is not identified. V lost 5 bases and J lost 4, with 19 bases in between. CDR3 length equals 15 residues. Per the germline V gene, CDR1 is SGHKS and CDR2 is YYEKEE (reference sequence). This sample is part of a study of PD-L1 blockade in urothelial cancer. Study context: Atezolizumab was started by patients in the mid-2010s at 1,200 mg intravenously every 3 weeks. About 90% of the roughly 29 patients were males with bladder-origin urothelial cancer. Analyses were performed on blood at 3 weeks after treatment start (the second dose) and at 6 weeks.

Study-wide results and limits: At the 3-week point, tumor-associated blood clones expanded more in durable-benefit patients.

Time point defined: peripheral blood 6 weeks after treatment start. Sequencing was performed with immunoSEQ multiplex PCR; in TCRdb, only in-frame clones are kept and a portion is missing. The data contain approximately 40,000 clones, 75% to 90% of them seen just once; the ten biggest clones take up roughly a quarter. The clonotype was recovered from a man between 60 and 70 years old with urothelial cancer. The chain combines TRBV5-5 with TRBJ2-7; a possible D gene is TRBD1 (5 bases). The sequenced sample was PBMCs, obtained around atezolizumab (anti-PD-L1) treatment. The CDR3 region is CASRQKDEGVYEQYF. CDR3 bases: TGTGCCAGCAGGCAAAAGGATGAAGGGGTATACGAGCAGTACTTC. Looking up the rest from reference TRBV5-5 and TRBJ2-7 gives the full variable domain: DAGVTQSPTHLIKTRGQQVTLRCSPISGHKSVSWYQQVLGQGPQFIFQYYEKEERGRGNFPDRFSARQFPNYSSELNVNALLLGDSALYLCASRQKDEGVYEQYFGPGTRLTVT.